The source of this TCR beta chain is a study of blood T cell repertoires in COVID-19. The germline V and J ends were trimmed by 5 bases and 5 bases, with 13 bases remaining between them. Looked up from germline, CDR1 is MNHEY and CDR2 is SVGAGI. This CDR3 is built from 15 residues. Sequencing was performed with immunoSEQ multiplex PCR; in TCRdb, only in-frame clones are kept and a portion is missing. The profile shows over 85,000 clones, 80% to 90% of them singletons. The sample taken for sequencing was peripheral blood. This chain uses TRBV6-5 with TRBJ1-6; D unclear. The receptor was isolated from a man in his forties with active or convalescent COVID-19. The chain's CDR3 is CASSQTLGNNSPLHF. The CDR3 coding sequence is TGTGCCAGCAGTCAGACACTGGGCAATAATTCACCCCTCCACTTT.